This T cell receptor (beta chain) was observed in a study of blood T cell repertoires in COVID-19. The wider study: Donors in the United States, Italy and Spain gave samples during acute or convalescent COVID-19. PBMCs, B-cell-depleted T cells, or T cells were the source of the cDNA or gDNA that made up the material.

In the authors' methods: Amplified reference gene primers provided the basis for estimating nucleated cell counts. The method was immunoSEQ multiplex PCR; TCRdb's version includes in-frame clones alone and lacks a portion of them. That table is the source of V, J and clone size, and D and trimming were worked out from the DNA. The sample has hundreds of thousands of clones; 85% to 90% are singletons. Looked up from germline, CDR1 is SGHVS and CDR2 is FNYEAQ. J gave up 0 bases and V 1 base, and 8 bases lay outside the gene matches. The CDR3 sequence is 18 residues long. The sequence was obtained from a woman aged 45-60 years with acute or convalescent COVID-19. Sequencing was carried out using peripheral blood. This sequence joins TRBV7-6 and TRBJ1-5; TRBD1 matches at 8 bases. The CDR3 protein is CASSLGPRTGNSNQPQHF. In nucleotides, the CDR3 is TGTGCCAGCAGCTTAGGACCCAGGACAGGGAATAGCAATCAGCCCCAGCATTTT.